A selection of T cell receptor beta chains follows, all from one sample in a study of shared clonotypes between healthy human individuals. Produced via immunoSEQ multiplex PCR; TCRdb's table is partial and in-frame only. The top ten clones hold roughly 0.13% of a sample with 2 million to 2.5 million clones, about 94% of them seen once. Sequencing input: naive CD4+ T cells sorted from blood. These receptors all stem from a man younger than 30 in good health. Both conserved end residues are part of each CDR3. Each record gives: V gene, clone size, J gene, CDR3 length, D gene, CDR3 DNA, CDR3 protein. D genes are given only for firm matches. A clone size is listed for some rows: how often the clone was seen (once, few, many), or a class if it is expanded.

TRBV6-5,.,TRBJ2-2,15,.,TGTGCCAGCAGGACCGGAGGGATGAACACCGGGGAGCTGTTTTTT,CASRTGGMNTGELFF
TRBV28,.,TRBJ1-1,13,.,TGTGCCAGCCACCGGCCGTTGAACACTGAAGCTTTCTTT,CASHRPLNTEAFF
TRBV6-4,.,TRBJ2-3,17,TRBD2,TGTGCCAGCAGTGACCGAGCGGGGGGGCTGGGCACAGATACGCAGTATTTT,CASSDRAGGLGTDTQYF
TRBV29-1,.,TRBJ2-1,13,.,TGCAGCGTGGAAGGGGTCCTTCTGAATGAGCAGTTCTTC,CSVEGVLLNEQFF
TRBV11-2,.,TRBJ2-5,14,TRBD2,TGTGCCAGCAGCGGAGGACTAGTATTAGGGACCCAGTACTTC,CASSGGLVLGTQYF
TRBV28,.,TRBJ1-1,15,.,TGTGCCAGCAGTTTATCCAAGCGGGGGAACACTGAAGCTTTCTTT,CASSLSKRGNTEAFF
TRBV11-2,.,TRBJ2-7,16,TRBD2,TGTGCCAGCAGCCCGGACCCTAGCGGGAGGGCCTACGAGCAGTACTTC,CASSPDPSGRAYEQYF
TRBV9,.,TRBJ1-2,15,.,TGTGCCAGCAGCTTTCTAGAGCCGAAGACGGGGGGCTACACCTTC,CASSFLEPKTGGYTF
TRBV4-3,.,TRBJ2-2,18,TRBD2,TGCGCCAGCAGCCAGACCCCTGGAACTAGCGGAGGGCCCGGGGAGCTGTTTTTT,CASSQTPGTSGGPGELFF
TRBV19,.,TRBJ2-7,15,TRBD1,TGTGCCAGGATCAGGGGGCGCAGAAAAGAATACGAGCAGTACTTC,CARIRGRRKEYEQYF
TRBV30,.,TRBJ1-5,13,.,TGTGCCTGGAGTGAAGTTAGCAATCAGCCCCAGCATTTT,CAWSEVSNQPQHF
TRBV27,few,TRBJ1-6,14,.,TGTGCCAGCAAACTCAGGGTTGGCGATTCACCCCTCCACTTT,CASKLRVGDSPLHF
TRBV25-1,.,TRBJ1-4,13,.,TGTGCCAGCAGTGACCCGGACACCAGGCGGGTGTTTTTT,CASSDPDTRRVFF
TRBV19,.,TRBJ1-2,18,.,TGTGCCAGTAGTCCTCAGCCAAGGACGCGACCTCGGGACTATGGCTACACCTTC,CASSPQPRTRPRDYGYTF
TRBV6-5,.,TRBJ1-1,15,.,TGTGCCAGCAGTTACTCTAACATGCCGAACACTGAAGCTTTCTTT,CASSYSNMPNTEAFF
TRBV6-6,.,TRBJ1-1,12,.,TGTGCCAGCACACCAGGAAACACTGAAGCTTTCTTT,CASTPGNTEAFF
TRBV29-1,.,TRBJ2-1,13,.,TGCAGCGTTGAAGGAACAAAGGGCAATGAGCAGTTCTTC,CSVEGTKGNEQFF
TRBV7-9,.,TRBJ2-7,13,.,TGTGCCAGCAGCTTAATGTCCCGCAACGAGCAGTACTTC,CASSLMSRNEQYF
TRBV7-9,.,TRBJ2-7,14,TRBD1,TGTGCTGGGGGGACAGGGGCTTGGACCTACGAGCAGTACTTC,CAGGTGAWTYEQYF
TRBV6-1,.,TRBJ1-1,14,.,TGTGCCAGCAGTTCGGGACTGCAGAACACTGAAGCTTTCTTT,CASSSGLQNTEAFF
TRBV18,.,TRBJ2-6,15,.,TGTGCCAGCTCACCGGACAGCTCTGGGGCCAACGTCCTGACTTTC,CASSPDSSGANVLTF
TRBV9,.,TRBJ2-2,15,TRBD1,TGTGCCAGCAGCGTCCGACAGGGACCCACCGGGGAGCTGTTTTTT,CASSVRQGPTGELFF
TRBV5-1,.,TRBJ1-1,14,TRBD1,TGCGCCAACCCGACCAGGGGGATAAACACTGAAGCTTTCTTT,CANPTRGINTEAFF
TRBV7-9,.,TRBJ1-3,15,TRBD1,TGTGCCAGCAGCTTAGATACAGGGGGCGGAAACACCATATATTTT,CASSLDTGGGNTIYF
TRBV5-1,.,TRBJ2-2,14,TRBD1,TGCGCCAGCAGCTCCAACAGGGGAACCGGGGAGCTGTTTTTT,CASSSNRGTGELFF
TRBV7-2,.,TRBJ2-1,15,.,TGTGCCAGCAGCTTAGCGGATCTCTCCTACAATGAGCAGTTCTTC,CASSLADLSYNEQFF
TRBV28,.,TRBJ2-5,16,.,TGTGCCAGCAGCGGTGGGGGGGCGTCGTCCCAAGAGACCCAGTACTTC,CASSGGGASSQETQYF
TRBV11-3,.,TRBJ2-2,15,.,TGTGCCAGCAGCTTAGATGGCAGGGACACCGGGGAGCTGTTTTTT,CASSLDGRDTGELFF
TRBV6-5,.,TRBJ2-7,16,TRBD2,TGTGCCAGCAGTTTTACATCCCTAGCGGGGACCTACGAGCAGTACTTC,CASSFTSLAGTYEQYF
TRBV6-5,.,TRBJ2-2,13,.,TGTGCCAGCAGTTTAGGAGTGACCGGGGAGCTGTTTTTT,CASSLGVTGELFF
TRBV30,once,TRBJ1-2,14,.,TGTGCCTGGAGTCGGGCAGGGAAGGCCTATGGCTACACCTTC,CAWSRAGKAYGYTF
TRBV18,.,TRBJ2-5,15,.,TGTGCCAGCTCACCCCTGGGACCGCCGGAAGAGACCCAGTACTTC,CASSPLGPPEETQYF
TRBV6-5,.,TRBJ1-1,13,.,TGTGCCAGCAGCCTTGGGCTGAACACTGAAGCTTTCTTT,CASSLGLNTEAFF
TRBV28,once,TRBJ2-5,14,TRBD1,TGTGCCAGCGGAGGGACAGGGCCCCAAGAGACCCAGTACTTC,CASGGTGPQETQYF
TRBV9,.,TRBJ2-5,14,.,TGTGCCAGCAGCAAAGGAGGGGCCCAAGAGACCCAGTACTTC,CASSKGGAQETQYF
TRBV29-1,.,TRBJ2-3,11,TRBD1,TGCAGCGGGGACAGGGGGGATACGCAGTATTTT,CSGDRGDTQYF
TRBV10-2,.,TRBJ1-1,13,.,TGCGCCAGCTCCACACTTTTAAACACTGAAGCTTTCTTT,CASSTLLNTEAFF
TRBV4-1,.,TRBJ2-7,15,.,TGCGCCAGCAGCCAAGGTCGGGGGGCCGTCCACGAGCAGTACTTC,CASSQGRGAVHEQYF
TRBV5-1,.,TRBJ2-1,18,TRBD1,TGCGCCAGCAGCCGAACTGTACAGGGGGCTTTATCCTACAATGAGCAGTTCTTC,CASSRTVQGALSYNEQFF
TRBV5-1,once,TRBJ2-7,13,.,TGCGCCAGCAGCTTACCGTCAGGCTACGAGCAGTACTTC,CASSLPSGYEQYF
TRBV6-5,.,TRBJ2-2,16,.,TGTGCCAGCAGTTACTCCTCAGGTGTGGACACCGGGGAGCTGTTTTTT,CASSYSSGVDTGELFF
TRBV6-1,.,TRBJ2-1,12,.,TGTGCCAGCAGGGAGCTAGGGAATGAGCAGTTCTTC,CASRELGNEQFF